Following are 4 T cell receptor beta chains from one sample sequenced in a study of blood T cell repertoires in COVID-19. Only in-frame clones appear in the TCRdb table, and some are missing; sequencing was by immunoSEQ multiplex PCR. The data hold a few hundred thousand clones, with roughly nine tenths observed a single time. The sample comprised PBMCs or T cells enriched from blood (not recorded which). All receptors come from a human donor in a cohort exposed to, infected with or recovered from COVID-19 (not recorded which). The donor label of this sample is uncertain.

This clone was detected only a few times. The chain couples TRBV7-2 to TRBJ2-7; no clear D. The germline gives CDR1 SGHTA, CDR2 FQGNSA. V dropped 2 bases and J dropped 3 bases, with 8 bases sitting between them. The CDR3 contains 13 residues. The CDR3 region is CASSLNPGYEQYF. CDR3 DNA: TGTGCCAGCAGCTTAAACCCGGGCTACGAGCAGTACTTC.

The gene calls are TRBV7-2 and TRBJ1-5; 7 positions match TRBD1. V gave up 5 bases and J gave up 5 bases; unmatched junction bases: 9. The CDR3 totals 15 residues. CDR1 is SGHTA and CDR2 is FQGNSA in the germline V gene. The CDR3 DNA reads TGTGCCAGCAGCAAGGGGACAGCCTCGTATCAGCCCCAGCATTTT. Translating gives CASSKGTASYQPQHF.

This clone has a single count. V and J are TRBV24-1 and TRBJ1-4; D remains ambiguous. V lost 2 bases to trimming and J lost 0 bases, with 6 bases between them. In germline, CDR1 is KGHDR, CDR2 SFDVKD. The CDR3 totals 15 residues. The CDR3 loop is CATSDSSATNEKLFF. CDR3 DNA: TGTGCCACCAGTGATTCTTCTGCAACTAATGAAAAACTGTTTTTT.

On this clone: Germline is not matched at one junction end, which may reflect a read error. This chain uses TRBV29-1 with TRBJ1-2; maybe TRBD1 (6 bases). Per germline, CDR1 SQVTM and CDR2 ANQGSEA. This CDR3 spans 15 amino acids. The CDR3 spells CSVETPRTANYGYTF. The CDR3 coding sequence is TGCAGCGTTGAAACCCCCCGGACAGCTAATTATGGCTACACCTTC.